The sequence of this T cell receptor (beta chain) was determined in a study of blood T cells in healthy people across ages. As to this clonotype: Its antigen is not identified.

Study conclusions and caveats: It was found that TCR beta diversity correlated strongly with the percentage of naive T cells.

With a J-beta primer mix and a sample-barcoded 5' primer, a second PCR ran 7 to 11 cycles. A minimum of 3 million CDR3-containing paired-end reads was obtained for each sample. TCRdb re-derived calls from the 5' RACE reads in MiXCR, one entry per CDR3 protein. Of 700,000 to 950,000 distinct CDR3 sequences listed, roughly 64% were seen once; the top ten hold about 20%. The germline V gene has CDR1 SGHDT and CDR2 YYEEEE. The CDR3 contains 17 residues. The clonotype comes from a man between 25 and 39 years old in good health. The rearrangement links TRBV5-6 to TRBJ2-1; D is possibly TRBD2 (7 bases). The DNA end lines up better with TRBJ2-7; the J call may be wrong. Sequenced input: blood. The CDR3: CASSPGASRGYYNEQYF. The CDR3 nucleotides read TGTGCCAGCAGCCCGGGGGCGTCGCGGGGGTACTACAATGAGCAGTACTTC.